This note documents a single TCR beta chain sequence. The antigen this receptor binds is unknown. Base quality data are lacking; no much larger clone is found one base away. These data are taken from a study of blood T cell repertoires in COVID-19 (dated by TCRdb to between 2020 and 2021). Context from the whole study: Samples covering the acute and convalescent phases of COVID-19 were provided by collaborators in the United States, Italy and Spain. The prospective study material was composed of cDNA or gDNA derived from T cells, B-cell-depleted T cells, or PBMCs. Deeply sampled blood TCRbeta repertoires from subjects exposed to, actively infected with, or recovered from COVID-19 were included in the dataset. The repertoires were made available in a free public database intended to serve as a resource for research on the immune response to SARS-CoV-2. The samples were drawn from the first 160 participants of the ongoing ImmuneRACE study and from more than 1,000 subjects provided by 6 global collaborators. Nearly every sample came with metadata listing a de-identified subject ID, COVID-19 status, age in years and sex. Where available, HLA class I and class II types were obtained from metadata supplied by the sample provider rather than from assay-based typing. Summary of the overall study and its limitations: How much clinical and demographic metadata was included differed by source and by participant, and the metadata was provided uncurated.

CDR1 SGHRS and CDR2 YFSETQ were looked up in the germline V gene. The CDR3 sequence holds 15 residues, the cysteine and phenylalanine included. Just CDR3 DNA is preserved here, 45 bases in frame from base 1. V is clipped by 5 bases and J by 6 bases, and the sequence between their germline boundaries is 18 bases long. One collaborating source in Seattle enrolled patients while the patients were actively infected and followed the patients over time throughout the course of disease. The collaborating institutions used their own protocols to collect whole blood in K2EDTA tubes. For TCRbeta analysis, collaborators shipped samples in one of three forms: frozen whole blood, isolated PBMCs, or DNA extracted from either of those sample types. The immunoSEQ Assay, a bias-controlled multiplex PCR, was used to amplify TCRbeta CDR3 regions from genomic DNA. As for the original processing: The number of nucleated cells in each sample was estimated by amplification of reference gene primers within the assay. Sequence reads were collapsed and filtered to measure the absolute abundance of every unique TCRbeta CDR3 rearrangement. For each sample, productive Simpson clonality was calculated by taking the square root of Simpson's diversity index across productive rearrangements. TCRdb holds this immuneACCESS table with in-frame rearrangements only. Some clones are missing; in checked studies, unresolved V genes explain under half, and the rest has no known cause. The V and J calls and clone size were taken over from that table, and D and trimming were inferred from the DNA. Counted in this sample were about 170,000 clones; around four fifths of them appeared once. Around 2.7% of the sample lies in the top ten.

The chain was built from TRBV5-1 and TRBJ2-1; the D gene lacks a confident call. Sequencing used peripheral blood. This sequence originates from a woman at least 80 years old with COVID-19, enrolled during active disease. The nucleotide sequence is TGCGCCAGCAGTAAAACAGAAATCGGTCGCAATGAGCAGTTCTTC. Translated, this is CASSKTEIGRNEQFF. With the rest looked up from the reference TRBV5-1 and TRBJ2-1 genes rather than sequenced, the full variable domain is KAGVTQTPRYLIKTRGQQVTLSCSPISGHRSVSWYQQTPGQGLQFLFEYFSETQRNKGNFPGRFSGRQFSNSRSEMNVSTLELGDSALYLCASSKTEIGRNEQFFGPGTRLTVL.